This T cell receptor (beta chain) was sequenced for a study of OX40 agonist ivuxolimab in advanced cancers. Study-level background: The dose-escalation group included hepatocellular carcinoma, melanoma, renal cell carcinoma and head and neck cancer. Of mixed ages from about 23 to 85 and averaging 60 years, the group was 65% to 85% male. Three patients had partial responses: one hepatocellular carcinoma, two cutaneous melanoma. Eligibility admitted prior anti-PD-1, anti-PD-L1 or anti-CTLA-4 therapy; 40% had some.

TCRdb keeps only in-frame clones here, not all; method: immunoSEQ multiplex PCR. This table holds over 85,000 clones, roughly nine tenths found once. Per the germline V gene, CDR1 is MNHNS and CDR2 is SASEGT. CDR3 size: 12 residues. Trimming pared 8 bases from V and 8 bases from J, leaving 15 bases between. The origin of this receptor is an adult with an advanced solid tumor such as melanoma, head and neck, liver or kidney cancer. The V call is TRBV6-1, the J call TRBJ1-2; the D gene is possibly TRBD1 (6 bases). Sequencing used CD4+ or CD8+ T cells sorted from blood, obtained in a trial of the OX40 agonist ivuxolimab. CDR3 loop: CASGGQGYGYTF. Written as DNA, the CDR3 is TGTGCCAGCGGGGGGCAGGGATACGGCTACACCTTC.